The 3 T cell receptor beta chains in this list originate from one sample, sequenced in a study of blood T cell repertoires in COVID-19. Using immunoSEQ multiplex PCR, the repertoire was profiled, and TCRdb retains in-frame clones only, with some absent. This table has fewer than 85,000 clones, less than 80% appearing once. Sequencing used peripheral blood. These TCRs come from a man between 60 and 70 years old with active or convalescent COVID-19.

The V gene is TRBV20-1, the J gene TRBJ2-3, with TRBD2 as a possible D gene (5 bases). Germline-derived CDR1 and CDR2 are DFQATT and SNEGSKA (reference sequence). The CDR3 totals 11 residues. Between the trimmed V and J ends, which lost 5 bases and 9 bases, there was a span of 12 bases. Here the CDR3 reads CSAGPTGTQYF. CDR3 nucleotide sequence: TGCAGTGCTGGCCCCACGGGGACGCAGTATTTT.

This rearrangement joins TRBV7-8 to TRBJ1-2; tentative D call: TRBD1 (5 bases). Trimming took 2 bases from V and 4 from J, leaving 11 bases between them. The CDR3 covers 14 residues. Germline lookup yields CDR1 SGHVS and CDR2 FQNEAQ. The CDR3 DNA is TGTGCCAGCAGCTTATCGCGGACAACCTATGGCTACACCTTC. Translation: CASSLSRTTYGYTF.

The chain uses TRBV19 and TRBJ2-5, with a tentative D call TRBD1 (5 bases). The CDR3 runs 14 residues. V lost 3 bases, J lost 7 bases, and 15 bases lay in between. The V gene's germline CDR1 is LNHDA and CDR2 SQIVND (reference sequence). In DNA form, the CDR3 reads TGTGCCAGTAGTATTGAAGGGGCCGTTATGACCCAGTACTTC. Residues: CASSIEGAVMTQYF.